These T cell receptor beta chains were read from a single sample in a study of T cells in Graves' hyperthyroidism and ophthalmopathy. TCRdb passed the multiplex PCR reads through MiXCR, listing each CDR3 protein once. In the table there are some 360,000 distinct CDR3 sequences, roughly 20% of which are singletons. What was sequenced was blood. All receptors come from a woman in her thirties or forties with Graves' ophthalmopathy. CDR3s include the opening cysteine and the closing phenylalanine or tryptophan. Fields, in order: J gene, V gene, CDR3 length, D gene, clone size, CDR3 DNA, CDR3 protein. The D gene is left open where the match is weak. For some rows the clone size is stated as once, few or many, or as a class when expanded; others skip it.

J gene: TRBJ1-1; V gene: TRBV7-2; CDR3 length: 15; D gene: .; clone size: many; CDR3 DNA: TGTGCCAGCAGCTTTGAAGGATGGAGGAACACTGAAGCTTTCTTT; CDR3 protein: CASSFEGWRNTEAFF
J gene: TRBJ1-1; V gene: TRBV6-1; CDR3 length: 10; D gene: .; clone size: .; CDR3 DNA: TGTGCCAGCAGTGAAAACCAAGCTTTCTTT; CDR3 protein: CASSENQAFF
J gene: TRBJ1-5; V gene: TRBV3-1; CDR3 length: 14; D gene: .; clone size: many; CDR3 DNA: TGTGCCAGCAGCCAAGGCAGAGGCAATCAGCCCCAGCATTTT; CDR3 protein: CASSQGRGNQPQHF
J gene: TRBJ2-7; V gene: TRBV6-2/TRBV6-3; CDR3 length: 13; D gene: TRBD2; clone size: .; CDR3 DNA: TGTGCCAGCAAGCTAGCGGGAGGGGGGGAGCAGTACTTC; CDR3 protein: CASKLAGGGEQYF
J gene: TRBJ2-7; V gene: TRBV19; CDR3 length: 17; D gene: TRBD1; clone size: .; CDR3 DNA: TGTGCCAGTAGTATAAGGGGACCGGGACAGGGCTTCAACGAGCAGTACTTC; CDR3 protein: CASSIRGPGQGFNEQYF
J gene: TRBJ1-6; V gene: TRBV28; CDR3 length: 12; D gene: .; clone size: many; CDR3 DNA: TGTGCCAGCAAACACAGGGTTTCACCCCTCCACTTT; CDR3 protein: CASKHRVSPLHF
J gene: TRBJ1-1; V gene: TRBV7-9; CDR3 length: 12; D gene: .; clone size: many; CDR3 DNA: TGTGCCAGCAGTAAGGTTCACACTGAAGCTTTCTTT; CDR3 protein: CASSKVHTEAFF
J gene: TRBJ2-7; V gene: TRBV29-1; CDR3 length: 15; D gene: .; clone size: many; CDR3 DNA: TGCAGCGTTGTGGGACTTGATGGCGGGATCTACGAGCAGTACTTC; CDR3 protein: CSVVGLDGGIYEQYF
J gene: TRBJ2-7; V gene: TRBV2; CDR3 length: 13; D gene: .; clone size: .; CDR3 DNA: TGTGCCAGCAGTGGGGAACAGGGGAGGGAGCAGTACTTC; CDR3 protein: CASSGEQGREQYF
J gene: TRBJ1-5; V gene: TRBV28; CDR3 length: 14; D gene: .; clone size: many; CDR3 DNA: TGTGCCAGCAGTCCTCCCACGGGCAATCAGCCCCAGCATTTT; CDR3 protein: CASSPPTGNQPQHF
J gene: TRBJ2-2; V gene: TRBV3-1; CDR3 length: 17; D gene: .; clone size: few; CDR3 DNA: TGTGCCAGCAGCCGGTCCTGGGACACCCAGGGGACCGGGGAGCTGTTTTTT; CDR3 protein: CASSRSWDTQGTGELFF
J gene: TRBJ1-3; V gene: TRBV5-1; CDR3 length: 14; D gene: .; clone size: many; CDR3 DNA: TGCGCCAGCAGCTTAGGGGTCCCTGGAAACACCATATATTTT; CDR3 protein: CASSLGVPGNTIYF
J gene: TRBJ2-7; V gene: TRBV5-1; CDR3 length: 14; D gene: TRBD2; clone size: many; CDR3 DNA: TGCGCCAGCAGCTTGTCGGGAGGTGTCCACGAGCAGTACTTC; CDR3 protein: CASSLSGGVHEQYF
J gene: TRBJ1-2; V gene: TRBV5-1; CDR3 length: 13; D gene: .; clone size: few; CDR3 DNA: TGCGCCAGCAGCTTAAACAGCAATTATGACTACACCTTC; CDR3 protein: CASSLNSNYDYTF
J gene: TRBJ2-2; V gene: TRBV12-3/TRBV12-4; CDR3 length: 15; D gene: .; clone size: many; CDR3 DNA: TGTGCCAGCAGTTTAAACAGGGAGAACACCGGGGAGCTGTTTTTT; CDR3 protein: CASSLNRENTGELFF
J gene: TRBJ2-7; V gene: TRBV20-1; CDR3 length: 11; D gene: .; clone size: many; CDR3 DNA: TGCAGTGCTGCGGGGCCCTACGAGCAGTACTTC; CDR3 protein: CSAAGPYEQYF
J gene: TRBJ1-1; V gene: TRBV12-3/TRBV12-4; CDR3 length: 14; D gene: .; clone size: .; CDR3 DNA: TGTGCCAGCAGTTTAGGGGGTCCGAACACTGAAGCTTTCTTT; CDR3 protein: CASSLGGPNTEAFF
J gene: TRBJ2-7; V gene: TRBV5-6; CDR3 length: 16; D gene: TRBD2; clone size: .; CDR3 DNA: TGTGCCAGCAGCGCCTTCGGAGCGGGAGGCAACTACGAGCAGTACTTC; CDR3 protein: CASSAFGAGGNYEQYF
J gene: TRBJ1-1; V gene: TRBV15; CDR3 length: 14; D gene: .; clone size: .; CDR3 DNA: TGTGCCACCAGCATAGGACGGACGAACACTGAAGCTTTCTTT; CDR3 protein: CATSIGRTNTEAFF
J gene: TRBJ1-1; V gene: TRBV6-2/TRBV6-3; CDR3 length: 18; D gene: TRBD1; clone size: many; CDR3 DNA: TGTGCCAGCAGTTCCTGGGGACAGGGGAAGAGAGAGGGCACTGAAGCTTTCTTT; CDR3 protein: CASSSWGQGKREGTEAFF
J gene: TRBJ2-4; V gene: TRBV28; CDR3 length: 20; D gene: .; clone size: many; CDR3 DNA: TGTGCCAGCAGTTTTAAGTTACTGGGACTTAACTCGCTAGCCAAAAACATTCAGTACTTC; CDR3 protein: CASSFKLLGLNSLAKNIQYF
J gene: TRBJ2-5; V gene: TRBV9; CDR3 length: 13; D gene: .; clone size: many; CDR3 DNA: TGTGCCAGCAGCGCGGACCCGGGGGAGACCCAGTACTTC; CDR3 protein: CASSADPGETQYF
J gene: TRBJ2-7; V gene: TRBV10-3; CDR3 length: 14; D gene: .; clone size: many; CDR3 DNA: TGTGCCATCAGCCCAAACGAGCGGAACTACGAGCAGTACTTC; CDR3 protein: CAISPNERNYEQYF
J gene: TRBJ2-7; V gene: TRBV5-1; CDR3 length: 14; D gene: .; clone size: many; CDR3 DNA: TGCGCCAGCAAGGAGGGGGGCGGGAGCTACGAGCAGTACTTC; CDR3 protein: CASKEGGGSYEQYF
J gene: TRBJ1-5; V gene: TRBV4-1; CDR3 length: 14; D gene: .; clone size: many; CDR3 DNA: TGCGCCAGCAGCCCCAACAGGGATAATCAGCCCCAGCATTTT; CDR3 protein: CASSPNRDNQPQHF
J gene: TRBJ1-1; V gene: TRBV19; CDR3 length: 16; D gene: TRBD1; clone size: .; CDR3 DNA: TGTGCCAGTAGTATGGGGCAGGGGGCGTCGAGGACTGAAGCTTTCTTT; CDR3 protein: CASSMGQGASRTEAFF
J gene: TRBJ2-7; V gene: TRBV20-1; CDR3 length: 14; D gene: TRBD2; clone size: many; CDR3 DNA: TGCAGTGCCATCCTAGCGGGAGGTCCCTACGAGCAGTACTTC; CDR3 protein: CSAILAGGPYEQYF
J gene: TRBJ1-1; V gene: TRBV6-2/TRBV6-3; CDR3 length: 22; D gene: .; clone size: .; CDR3 DNA: .; CDR3 protein: CASSYSAGKKGYEQYFGPGAFF